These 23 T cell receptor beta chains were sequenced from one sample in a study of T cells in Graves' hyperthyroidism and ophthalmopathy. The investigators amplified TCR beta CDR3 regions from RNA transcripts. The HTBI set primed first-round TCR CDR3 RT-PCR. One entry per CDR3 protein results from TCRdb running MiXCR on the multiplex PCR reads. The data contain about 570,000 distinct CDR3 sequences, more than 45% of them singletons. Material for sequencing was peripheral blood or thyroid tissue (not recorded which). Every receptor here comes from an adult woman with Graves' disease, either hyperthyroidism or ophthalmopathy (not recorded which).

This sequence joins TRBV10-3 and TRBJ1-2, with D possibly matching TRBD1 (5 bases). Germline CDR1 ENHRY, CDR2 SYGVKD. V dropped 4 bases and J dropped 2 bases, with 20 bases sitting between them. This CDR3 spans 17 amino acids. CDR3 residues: CAISVGTAKEGNYGYTF. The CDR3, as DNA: TGTGCCATCAGTGTCGGGACCGCCAAAGAGGGCAACTATGGCTACACCTTC.

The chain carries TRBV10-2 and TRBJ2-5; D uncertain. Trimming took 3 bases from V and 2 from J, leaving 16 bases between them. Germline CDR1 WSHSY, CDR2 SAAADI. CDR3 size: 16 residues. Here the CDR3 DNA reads TGCGCCAGCAGTGACCCGGTCGGCGCGCGTCAAGAGACCCAGTACTTC. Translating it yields CASSDPVGARQETQYF.

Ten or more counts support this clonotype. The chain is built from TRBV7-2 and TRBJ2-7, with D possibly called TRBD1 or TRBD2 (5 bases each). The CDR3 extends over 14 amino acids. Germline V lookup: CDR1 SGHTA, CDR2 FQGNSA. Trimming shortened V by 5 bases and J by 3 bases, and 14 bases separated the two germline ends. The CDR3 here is CASSPGAGSYEQYF. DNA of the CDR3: TGTGCCAGCAGCCCCGGGGCAGGGAGCTACGAGCAGTACTTC.

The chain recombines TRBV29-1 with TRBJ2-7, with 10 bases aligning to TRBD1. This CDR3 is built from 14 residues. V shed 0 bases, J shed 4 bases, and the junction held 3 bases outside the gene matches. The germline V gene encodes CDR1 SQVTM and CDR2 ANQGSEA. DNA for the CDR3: TGCAGCGTTGAAGAGAGGGACAGGGGTTACGAGCAGTACTTC. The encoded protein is CSVEERDRGYEQYF.

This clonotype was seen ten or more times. CDR3: CATSRGGSGRFQETQYF. The CDR3 DNA sequence: TGTGCCACCAGCAGAGGGGGTAGCGGGAGATTCCAAGAGACCCAGTACTTC. J is TRBJ2-5 and V is TRBV15, with 9 positions matching TRBD2. The CDR3 sequence is 17 residues long. Germline CDR1 LNHNV, CDR2 YYDKDF (reference sequence). J gave up 1 base and V 1 base, and 7 bases lay outside the gene matches.

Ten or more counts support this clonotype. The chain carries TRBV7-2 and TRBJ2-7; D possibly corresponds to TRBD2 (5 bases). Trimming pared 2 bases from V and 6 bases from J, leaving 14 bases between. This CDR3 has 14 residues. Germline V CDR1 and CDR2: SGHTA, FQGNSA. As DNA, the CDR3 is TGTGCCAGCAGCTTACGAGAGGGCGGGCCCGAGCAGTACTTC. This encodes CASSLREGGPEQYF.

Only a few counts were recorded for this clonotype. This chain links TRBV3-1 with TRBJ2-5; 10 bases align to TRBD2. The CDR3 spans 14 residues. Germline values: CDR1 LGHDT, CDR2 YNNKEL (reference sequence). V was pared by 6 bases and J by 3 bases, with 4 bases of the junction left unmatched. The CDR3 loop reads CASRYGLAEETQYF. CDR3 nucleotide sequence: TGTGCCAGCAGATATGGACTAGCGGAAGAGACCCAGTACTTC.

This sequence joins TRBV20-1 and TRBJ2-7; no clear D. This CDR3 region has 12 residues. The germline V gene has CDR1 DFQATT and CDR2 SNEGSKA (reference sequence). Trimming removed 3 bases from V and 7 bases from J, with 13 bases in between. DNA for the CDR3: TGCAGTGCTAGCCTAGGCACCCTGGAGCAGTACTTC. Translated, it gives CSASLGTLEQYF.

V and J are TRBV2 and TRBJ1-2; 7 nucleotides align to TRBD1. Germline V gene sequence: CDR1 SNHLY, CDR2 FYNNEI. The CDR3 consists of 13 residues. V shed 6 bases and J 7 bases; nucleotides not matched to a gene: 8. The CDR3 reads CASSVRDSFGYTF. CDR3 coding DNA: TGTGCCAGCAGCGTCAGGGACAGTTTTGGCTACACCTTC.

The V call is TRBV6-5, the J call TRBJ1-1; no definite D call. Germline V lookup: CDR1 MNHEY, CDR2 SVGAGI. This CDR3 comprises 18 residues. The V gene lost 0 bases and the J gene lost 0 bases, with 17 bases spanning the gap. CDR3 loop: CASSYSINARQLNTEAFF. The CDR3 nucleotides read TGTGCCAGCAGTTACTCGATAAATGCTCGGCAGTTGAACACTGAAGCTTTCTTT.

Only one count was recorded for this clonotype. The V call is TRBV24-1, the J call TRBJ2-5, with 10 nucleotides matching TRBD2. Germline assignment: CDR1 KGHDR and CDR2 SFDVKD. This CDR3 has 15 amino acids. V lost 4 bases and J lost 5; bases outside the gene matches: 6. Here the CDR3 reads CATSDPQREGETQYF. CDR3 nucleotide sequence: TGTGCCACCAGTGACCCCCAGCGGGAGGGGGAGACCCAGTACTTC.

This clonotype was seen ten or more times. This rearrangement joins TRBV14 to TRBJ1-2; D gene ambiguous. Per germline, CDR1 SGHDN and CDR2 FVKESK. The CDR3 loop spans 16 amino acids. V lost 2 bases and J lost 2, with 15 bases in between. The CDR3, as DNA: TGTGCCAGCAGCCAATACCGAGGGCCCTTCAACTATGGCTACACCTTC. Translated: CASSQYRGPFNYGYTF.

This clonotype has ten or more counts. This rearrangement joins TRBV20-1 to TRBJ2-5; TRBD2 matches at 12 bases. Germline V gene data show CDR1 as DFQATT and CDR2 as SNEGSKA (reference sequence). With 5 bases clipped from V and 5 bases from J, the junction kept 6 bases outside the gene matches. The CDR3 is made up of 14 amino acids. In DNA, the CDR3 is TGCAGTGCTTTGACTAGCGGGAGTTCCGAGACCCAGTACTTC. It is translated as CSALTSGSSETQYF.

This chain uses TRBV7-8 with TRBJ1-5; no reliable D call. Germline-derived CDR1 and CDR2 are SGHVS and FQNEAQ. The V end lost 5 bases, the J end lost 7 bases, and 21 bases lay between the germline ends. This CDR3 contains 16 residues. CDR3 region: CASSPSGSSSAQPQHF. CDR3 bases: TGTGCCAGCAGCCCCTCGGGGTCCAGTTCCGCGCAGCCCCAGCATTTT. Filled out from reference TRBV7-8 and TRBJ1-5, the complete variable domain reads GAGVSQSPRYKVAKRGQDVALRCDPISGHVSLFWYQQALGQGPEFLTYFQNEAQLDKSGLPSDRFFAERPEGSVSTLKIQRTQQEDSAVYLCASSPSGSSSAQPQHFGDGTRLSIL.

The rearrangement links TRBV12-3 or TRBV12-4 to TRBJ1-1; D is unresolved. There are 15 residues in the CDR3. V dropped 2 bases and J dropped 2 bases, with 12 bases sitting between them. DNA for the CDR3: TGTGCCAGCAGTTTACGGTCCTCTGGAAACACTGAAGCTTTCTTT. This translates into CASSLRSSGNTEAFF.

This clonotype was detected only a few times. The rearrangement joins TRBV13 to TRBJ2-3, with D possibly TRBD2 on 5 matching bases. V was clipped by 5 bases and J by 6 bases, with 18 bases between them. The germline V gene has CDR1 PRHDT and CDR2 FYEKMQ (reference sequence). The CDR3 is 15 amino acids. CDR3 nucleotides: TGTGCCAGCAGCCCCCCAAGAGCCCGCGGGGATACGCAGTATTTT. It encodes CASSPPRARGDTQYF.

CDR3 DNA sequence: TGTGCCAGTAGTATGATGACGTGGGGCTCTGAAGCTTTCTTT. Protein: CASSMMTWGSEAFF. The chain joins TRBV19 to TRBJ1-1, with D perhaps TRBD1 (5 bases). The CDR3 consists of 14 residues. Germline V CDR1 and CDR2: LNHDA, SQIVND (reference sequence). The V gene lost 3 bases and the J gene lost 6 bases, with 14 bases spanning the gap.

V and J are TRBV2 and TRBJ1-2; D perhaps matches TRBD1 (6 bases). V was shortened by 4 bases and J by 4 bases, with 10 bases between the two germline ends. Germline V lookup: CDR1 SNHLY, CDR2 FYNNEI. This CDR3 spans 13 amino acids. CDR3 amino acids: CASSVDRLYGYTF. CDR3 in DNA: TGTGCCAGCAGTGTTGACAGGCTCTATGGCTACACCTTC. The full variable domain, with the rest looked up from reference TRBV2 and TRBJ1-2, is EPEVTQTPSHQVTQMGQEVILRCVPISNHLYFYWYRQILGQKVEFLVSFYNNEISEKSEIFDDQFSVERPDGSNFTLKIRSTKLEDSAMYFCASSVDRLYGYTFGSGTRLTVV.

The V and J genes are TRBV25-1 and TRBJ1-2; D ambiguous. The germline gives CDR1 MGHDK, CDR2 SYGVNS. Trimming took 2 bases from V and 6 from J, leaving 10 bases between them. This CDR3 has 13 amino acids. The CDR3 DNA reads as TGTGCCAGCAGTGAACGCGGGTACGATGGCTACACCTTC. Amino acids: CASSERGYDGYTF.

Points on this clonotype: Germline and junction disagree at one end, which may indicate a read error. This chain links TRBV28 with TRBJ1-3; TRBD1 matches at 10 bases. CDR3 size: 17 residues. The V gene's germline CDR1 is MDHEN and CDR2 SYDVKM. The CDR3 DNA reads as TGTGCCAGCAGTAGACGACAGGGGGCTTACTCTGGAAACACCATGTATTTT. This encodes CASSRRQGAYSGNTMYF.

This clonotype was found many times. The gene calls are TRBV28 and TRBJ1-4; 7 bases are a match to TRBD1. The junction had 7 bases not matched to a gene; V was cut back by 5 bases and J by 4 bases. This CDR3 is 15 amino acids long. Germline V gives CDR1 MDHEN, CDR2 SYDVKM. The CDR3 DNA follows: TGTGCCAGCAGTGGCAACAGGGGAAGTAATGAAAAACTGTTTTTT. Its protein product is CASSGNRGSNEKLFF.

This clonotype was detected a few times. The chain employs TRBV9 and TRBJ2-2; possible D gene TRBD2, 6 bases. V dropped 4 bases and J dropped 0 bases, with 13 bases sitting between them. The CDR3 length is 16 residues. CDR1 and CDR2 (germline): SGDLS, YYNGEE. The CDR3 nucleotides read TGTGCCAGCAGCATTGGGGGGACGTCGAACACCGGGGAGCTGTTTTTT. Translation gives CASSIGGTSNTGELFF.

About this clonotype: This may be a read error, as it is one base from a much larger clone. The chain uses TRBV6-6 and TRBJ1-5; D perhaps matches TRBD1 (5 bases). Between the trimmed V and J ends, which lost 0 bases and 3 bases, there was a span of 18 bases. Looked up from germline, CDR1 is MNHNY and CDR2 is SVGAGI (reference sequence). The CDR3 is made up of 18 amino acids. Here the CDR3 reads CASSYSAGPRVNNQPQHF. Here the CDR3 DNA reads TGTGCCAGCAGTTACTCAGCAGGGCCCCGTGTGAACAATCAGCCCCAGCATTTT.